The rows below give T cell receptor beta chains drawn from one sample of a study of T-cell memory formation after mild COVID-19. TCRdb reprocessed the 5' RACE reads with MiXCR, giving one entry per CDR3 protein. Seen here are approximately 230,000 distinct CDR3 sequences, approximately 16% observed once, and the top ten hold about 4%. Sequenced: PBMCs or a T cell subset sorted from them (not recorded which). These receptor sequences come from a young man who had mild COVID-19 (a few samples of this study predate the infection). Cell type and time point are not known. Each CDR3 is given with its conserved first and last residue. Fields, in order: D gene, J gene, clone size, V gene, CDR3 DNA, CDR3 protein. A D gene is named only where the DNA matches it firmly. Where a row states a size, it is once, few, many or the class of an expanded clone; other rows omit it.

NA	TRBJ1-2	NA	TRBV10-3	TGTGCCATCACCTGGACGCCTCACTATGGCTACACCTTC	CAITWTPHYGYTF
NA	TRBJ1-1	NA	TRBV7-2	TGTGCCAGCAGCTGGACCGGGCCTTCGGTGAACACTGAAGCTTTCTTT	CASSWTGPSVNTEAFF
TRBD1	TRBJ1-2	many	TRBV12-3/TRBV12-4	TGTGCCAGCAGTCCGTGGACAGGCGGGACCTATGGCTACACCTTC	CASSPWTGGTYGYTF
TRBD1	TRBJ2-5	NA	TRBV7-2	TGTGCCAGCAGCGCGAGACAGGGGAGGCAGACCCAGTACTTC	CASSARQGRQTQYF
TRBD2	TRBJ2-7	NA	TRBV20-1	TGCAGTGCTAGAAGCGGGGGGGGCTACGAGCAGTACTTC	CSARSGGGYEQYF
TRBD2	TRBJ2-7	few	TRBV18	TGTGCCAGCTCTGCGACTAGCGGGGACTACGAGCAGTACTTC	CASSATSGDYEQYF
TRBD1	TRBJ1-2	NA	TRBV20-1	TGCAGTGCTTTTAGGGGGCATGGCTACACCTTC	CSAFRGHGYTF
NA	TRBJ2-5	NA	TRBV20-1	TGCAGTGCTCCAGGGTTATCAGAGACCCAGTACTTC	CSAPGLSETQYF
TRBD1	TRBJ1-5	NA	TRBV6-2/TRBV6-3	TGTGCCAGCAGTTATTCGACAGGGCGCAATCAGCCCCAGCATTTT	CASSYSTGRNQPQHF
NA	TRBJ1-1	many	TRBV5-1	TGCGCCAGCAGCCCCTCACGCGGGACGGGGAACACTGAAGCTTTCTTT	CASSPSRGTGNTEAFF
NA	TRBJ1-2	few	TRBV9	TGTGCCAGCGGCCACAGGGAGAACTATGGCTACACCTTC	CASGHRENYGYTF
NA	TRBJ2-2	few	TRBV7-9	TGTGCCAACGACGCCCGATCAGGGGCCGGGGAGCTGTTTTTT	CANDARSGAGELFF
TRBD1	TRBJ2-1	many	TRBV5-5	TGTGCCAGCAGCCCCGGGACAGGGGTTCATGAGCAGTTCTTC	CASSPGTGVHEQFF
NA	TRBJ1-1	many	TRBV5-1	TGCGCCAGCGATCTCATAAGTCCCAGCACTGAAGCTTTCTTT	CASDLISPSTEAFF
NA	TRBJ1-1	NA	TRBV20-1	TGCAGTGCTAGAGGGGAGGTACTTGAAGCTTTCTTT	CSARGEVLEAFF
NA	TRBJ1-5	NA	TRBV7-2	TGTGCCAGCAGCTTATTTCCAGGGGTTGGCAATCAGCCCCAGCATTTT	CASSLFPGVGNQPQHF
NA	TRBJ2-5	NA	TRBV5-1	TGCGCCAGCAGCCGCCAGCGGGAGACCCAGTACTTC	CASSRQRETQYF
NA	TRBJ2-1	once	TRBV28	TGTGCCAGTAGAGTACGCTCCTACAATGAGCAGTTCTTC	CASRVRSYNEQFF
NA	TRBJ1-2	NA	TRBV4-2	TGTGCCAGCAGCCAGCCAGGGGACACTAACTATGGCTACACCTTC	CASSQPGDTNYGYTF
TRBD1	TRBJ1-2	NA	TRBV5-1	TGCGCCAGCAGACGGGACAGTGGGGACTATGGCTACACCTTC	CASRRDSGDYGYTF
NA	TRBJ1-3	few	TRBV7-9	TGTGCCAGCAGCTTAGCACAGACTGGAAACACCATATATTTT	CASSLAQTGNTIYF
NA	TRBJ2-2	NA	TRBV7-3	TGTGCCAGCAGCTCGATCCCCGGGGAGCTGTTTTTT	CASSSIPGELFF
TRBD1	TRBJ2-6	NA	TRBV7-2	TGTGCCAGCAGCTTAGGGACAGGGGGCTCTGGGGCCAACGTCCTGACTTTC	CASSLGTGGSGANVLTF
NA	TRBJ1-6	many	TRBV20-1	TGCAGTGCTTCCTCCCGACCAAGCTCCTATAATTCACCCCTCCACTTT	CSASSRPSSYNSPLHF
NA	TRBJ2-1	many	TRBV29-1	TGCAGCGTTGGTGGGGGAGATGAGCAGTTCTTC	CSVGGGDEQFF
NA	TRBJ2-3	NA	TRBV4-1	TGCGCCAGCAGCCAAGAAGGGCCACCCTCCACAGATACGCAGTATTTT	CASSQEGPPSTDTQYF
NA	TRBJ1-2	NA	TRBV9	TGTGCCAGCAGCGTAGAGGTCAGGGGAGACTATGGCTACACCTTC	CASSVEVRGDYGYTF
NA	TRBJ1-5	few	TRBV7-9	TGTGCCAGCAGCACTCAGGGGTTTCAGCCCCAGCATTTT	CASSTQGFQPQHF
NA	TRBJ1-1	NA	TRBV5-4	TGTGCCAGCAGCTGGGCCGGGGGCACTGAAGCTTTCTTT	CASSWAGGTEAFF
NA	TRBJ1-1	NA	TRBV18	TGTGCCAGCTCAACCGACACGACTGAAGCTTTCTTT	CASSTDTTEAFF
NA	TRBJ2-3	NA	TRBV7-2	TGTGCCAGCAGCTCCCCCTGGTGGGATACGCAGTATTTT	CASSSPWWDTQYF
NA	TRBJ1-2	NA	TRBV25-1	TGTGCCAGCAGTGAGGAGGGAGGTATCTATGGCTACACCTTC	CASSEEGGIYGYTF
NA	TRBJ1-2	few	TRBV18	TGTGCCAGCTCACCAGTTCAAAGGGATGGCTACACCTTC	CASSPVQRDGYTF
TRBD1	TRBJ1-2	NA	TRBV7-2	TGTGCCAGCAGCTTAGGTGGACAGGGGAACTATGGCTACACCTTC	CASSLGGQGNYGYTF
TRBD2	TRBJ2-5	few	TRBV7-9	TGTGCCAGCAGCCGTAACGCGGCGGGGGGGCCAGAGACCCAGTACTTC	CASSRNAAGGPETQYF
NA	TRBJ1-2	few	TRBV5-1	TGCGCCAGCAGCCCGGCCCCGGGAGTAGGGGGCTACACCTTC	CASSPAPGVGGYTF
NA	TRBJ1-6	NA	TRBV6-5	TGTGCCAGCAGTTACTCGGCCAGGGGCGCCTATAATTCACCCCTCCACTTT	CASSYSARGAYNSPLHF
NA	TRBJ1-5	NA	TRBV6-2/TRBV6-3	TGTGCCAGCAAGGATAACAGGAATCAGCCCCAGCATTTT	CASKDNRNQPQHF
NA	TRBJ1-1	NA	TRBV9	TGTGCCAGCAGCGTAGCACAGGGTTTTTGGGATCGATACAAAGCTTTCTTT	CASSVAQGFWDRYKAFF
NA	TRBJ1-4	NA	TRBV10-3	TGTGCCATCAGTGAAGTCGGTCCAACTAATGAAAAACTGTTTTTT	CAISEVGPTNEKLFF